A single sample is the source of the 10 T cell receptor beta chains below, sequenced in a study of circulating CD8 cells and anti-PD-1 response in melanoma. Using 15 ng of total RNA, TCR libraries were made with the QIAseq Immune Repertoire TCR panel. TCRdb processed the reads anew with MiXCR; each CDR3 protein has one entry. This sample has nearly 900 distinct CDR3 sequences, with around a tenth found just once. Four subsets defined by PD-1 and/or TIGIT were sorted from live CD3+CD8+TCRalphabeta+ cells. The input for sequencing was CD8+ T cells from PBMCs, taken at baseline or after one month of anti-PD-1 therapy (not recorded which). These receptors came from a human donor with melanoma.

This clonotype is labeled medium-sized. The V call is TRBV11-2, the J call TRBJ2-7; D remains ambiguous. The CDR3 is 14 residues long. V was cut by 2 bases and J by 4 bases, with 12 bases left in between. From germline, CDR1 is SGHAT and CDR2 FQNNGV. CDR3 sequence: CASSLPWLFYEQYF. In DNA, the CDR3 is TGTGCCAGCAGCTTACCCTGGCTATTTTACGAGCAGTACTTC. Complete variable domain (other parts from reference TRBV11-2 and TRBJ2-7): EAGVAQSPRYKIIEKRQSVAFWCNPISGHATLYWYQQILGQGPKLLIQFQNNGVVDDSQLPKDRFSAERLKGVDSTLKIQPAKLEDSAVYLCASSLPWLFYEQYFGPGTRLTVT.

V and J are TRBV20-1 and TRBJ2-7, with unresolved D. This CDR3 spans 13 amino acids. V lost 3 bases to trimming and J lost 0 bases, with 9 bases between them. Germline values: CDR1 DFQATT, CDR2 SNEGSKA (reference sequence). The CDR3 loop is CSARRQTSYEQYF. As DNA, the CDR3 is TGCAGTGCTAGGCGCCAGACCTCCTACGAGCAGTACTTC.

In its sample, this clonotype ranks as medium-sized. J is TRBJ1-1 and V is TRBV27; D unclear. This CDR3 is built from 14 residues. Trimming left V 4 bases short and J 1 base short, with 10 bases between. Germline V gene lookup returns CDR1 MNHEY and CDR2 SMNVEV (reference sequence). The CDR3 nucleotides read TGTGCCAGCAGTTCATCCGACACGAACACTGAAGCTTTCTTT. Translated, it gives CASSSSDTNTEAFF.

Within the sample, this clonotype is medium-sized. V is TRBV4-1 and J is TRBJ2-3; D not resolved. This CDR3 contains 14 residues. V was pared by 3 bases and J by 4 bases, with 11 bases between. Germline loops: CDR1 MGHRA, CDR2 YSYEKL. The CDR3 region has the DNA TGCGCCAGCAGCCACCTCATTCGGGCAGATACGCAGTATTTT. Amino acid sequence: CASSHLIRADTQYF.

In its sample, this clonotype ranks as medium-sized. V usage is TRBV9 and J usage is TRBJ2-7, with 8 bases identical to TRBD1. The CDR3 covers 14 residues. Trimming took 2 bases from V and 5 from J; bases not matched to a gene: 6. Germline lookup yields CDR1 SGDLS and CDR2 YYNGEE. CDR3 sequence (DNA): TGTGCCAGCAGCGTGGTTGACAGGGGCCACGAGCAGTACTTC. This sequence encodes CASSVVDRGHEQYF.

This clonotype is categorized as medium-sized (0.01 to 0.1%). This chain connects TRBV19 to TRBJ1-1; D unresolved. CDR1 is LNHDA and CDR2 is SQIVND in the germline V gene (reference sequence). Trimming shortened V by 5 bases and J by 1 base, and 14 bases separated the two germline ends. There are 15 residues in the CDR3. The CDR3 coding sequence is TGTGCCAGTAGTGGGAGGCGTCCCACGAACACTGAAGCTTTCTTT. Its protein product is CASSGRRPTNTEAFF.

This clonotype is large within its sample. V is TRBV19 and J is TRBJ1-2; 9 bases map to TRBD1. CDR3 length equals 13 residues. Germline V gene sequence: CDR1 LNHDA, CDR2 SQIVND (reference sequence). The trim removed 10 bases at V and 1 base at J, leaving 4 bases unmatched. The DNA for the CDR3 is TGTGCCACGACAGGGGGGCTTAACTATGGCTACACCTTC. Protein: CATTGGLNYGYTF.

By sample fraction, this clonotype is medium-sized. The chain couples TRBV19 to TRBJ1-1, with D unresolved. Germline V CDR1 and CDR2: LNHDA, SQIVND (reference sequence). The V end was cut by 6 bases, the J end by 0 bases, with 8 bases between. The CDR3 covers 13 residues. The CDR3 spells CASRGIVNTEAFF. DNA of the CDR3: TGTGCCAGTAGGGGGATTGTGAACACTGAAGCTTTCTTT.

By share, this clonotype counts as large (0.1 to 1%). The chain couples TRBV2 to TRBJ2-3; D perhaps matches TRBD1 (5 bases). V was shortened by 3 bases and J by 2 bases, with 18 bases between the two germline ends. The CDR3 is made up of 17 amino acids. CDR1 and CDR2 (germline): SNHLY, FYNNEI. CDR3 bases: TGTGCCAGCAGTGATCTCTCGCGACAGCCTAACACAGATACGCAGTATTTT. It is translated as CASSDLSRQPNTDTQYF.

The chain carries TRBV28 and TRBJ2-1; 10 bases agree with TRBD2. The CDR3 contains 14 residues. Trimming at V came to 8 bases and at J to 8 bases, leaving 9 bases not matched to a gene. CDR1 and CDR2 from the germline V gene are MDHEN and SYDVKM. CDR3 nucleotide sequence: TGTGCCAGCGCTAGCGGGAGTGGGGCGCATGAGCAGTTCTTC. It specifies CASASGSGAHEQFF. The whole variable domain, filled in from reference TRBV28 and TRBJ2-1, reads DVKVTQSSRYLVKRTGEKVFLECVQDMDHENMFWYRQDPGLGLRLIYFSYDVKMKEKGDIPEGYSVSREKKERFSLILESASTNQTSMYLCASASGSGAHEQFFGPGTRLTVL.